This T cell receptor beta chain was profiled in a study of T-cell memory formation after mild COVID-19. Overall study results and limits: The study detected some responding clones in pre-infection memory, suggesting cross-reactive memory joined. Contracting clones from day 15 to 85 had balanced CD4/CD8; later expanders favoured CD4+.

This clonotype was seen ten or more times. Its antigen is not identified. MiXCR, applied by TCRdb to the 5' RACE reads, yields one record per CDR3 protein. The sample lists 250,000 to 300,000 distinct CDR3 sequences, more than 15% occurring once. The TCR was taken from a man between 18 and 29 years old who had mild COVID-19 (a few samples of this study predate the infection). Cell type and time point are not known. Source material: PBMCs or a T cell subset sorted from them (not recorded which).

In DNA form, the CDR3 reads TGTGCCAGCAGCCGGTCGGCTAGCGTCGGCTACAATGAGCAGTTCTTC. Protein sequence: CASSRSASVGYNEQFF. The rearrangement uses TRBV5-4 and TRBJ2-1; possibly TRBD2 for D (6 bases). CDR1 is SGHNT, CDR2 YYREEE, per germline (reference sequence). The CDR3 consists of 16 residues. With 4 bases removed from V and 3 bases from J, the gap between germline ends came to 17 bases.